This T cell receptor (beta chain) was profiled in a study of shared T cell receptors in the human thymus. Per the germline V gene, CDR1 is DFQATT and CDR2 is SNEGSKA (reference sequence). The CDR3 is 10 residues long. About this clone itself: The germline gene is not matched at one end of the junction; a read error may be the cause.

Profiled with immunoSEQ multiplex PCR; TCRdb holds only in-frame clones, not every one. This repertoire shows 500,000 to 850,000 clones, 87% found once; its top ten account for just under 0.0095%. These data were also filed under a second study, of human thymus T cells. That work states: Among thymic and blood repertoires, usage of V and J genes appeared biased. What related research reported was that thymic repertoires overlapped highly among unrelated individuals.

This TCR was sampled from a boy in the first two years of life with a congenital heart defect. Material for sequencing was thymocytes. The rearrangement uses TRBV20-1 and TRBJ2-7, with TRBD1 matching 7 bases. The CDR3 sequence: CSVYEAQQGF. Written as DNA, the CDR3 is TGCAGTGTGTACGAGGCCCAACAGGGGTTC.